This record concerns one T cell receptor beta chain sequence. Its binding antigen is unknown. No base quality values were provided; no much bigger clone lies one nucleotide off. This sample is drawn from a study of T-cell reconstitution after alpha-beta-depleted transplantation in children (dated by TCRdb to 2016 to 2017). Describing the broader study: The study quantitatively tracked T-cell immune reconstitution after TCRalphabeta/CD19-depleted allogeneic hematopoietic cell transplantation in children using TCR repertoire profiling.

The library relied on PCR. Sequencing used an Illumina HiSeq 2500. TCR library preparation used molecular barcoding, with unique molecular identifiers applied to normalize quantification of the TCRbeta repertoire. Starting from the raw public reads, TCRdb applied fastp trimming at Q25, assembled clones with MiXCR and retained in-frame beta chains. Each record represents a unique CDR3 protein, reported with the most common genes and DNA among its rows. The table for this sample lists hundreds of thousands of distinct CDR3 sequences; 9.9% of them were counted only once. The top ten constitute over 9% of the sample. V has 6 bases trimmed and J has 10 bases trimmed; junction bases matching no gene number 16. The CDR3 spans 17 residues, from the cysteine through the phenylalanine. Just CDR3 DNA is preserved here, 51 bases in frame from base 1.

The starting material was PBMCs from the stem cell graft donor, obtained from the stem cell graft. This TCR came from a human donor who donated a stem cell graft to a child with SCID. The chain links TRBV12-3 or TRBV12-4 with TRBJ2-1; 12 bases in the middle match TRBD2. The sequenced DNA: TGTGCCAGCAGATACACGGGGTCCGGGACTAGCGGGTCCGAGCAGTTCTTC. The translation is CASRYTGSGTSGSEQFF.